These 27 T cell receptor gamma chains were sequenced from one sample in a study of gamma delta lymphoproliferative disorders and STAT genes. TCRdb reprocessed the multiplex PCR reads using CATT. Among 2,000 to 2,500 gamma-chain clones listed, 9% to 12% were seen once. Genomic DNA from isolated PBMCs served as the sequencing template. The source material was blood. The receptors derive from a human donor in good health.

This clone qualifies as medium-sized (0.01 to 0.1%). The genes are TRGV8 and TRGJ1 or TRGJ2. Germline matching of the DNA provided the J gene here, since TCRdb leaves it blank. The CDR3 runs 13 residues. Germline lookup yields CDR1 VENAVY and CDR2 YDSYNSRV. Losses at the gene ends were 6 bases for V and 3 bases for J; bases not matched to a gene: 8. CDR3 protein: CATWLPCYYKKLF. In nucleotides, the CDR3 is TGTGCCACCTGGCTGCCCTGTTATTATAAGAAACTCTTT.

Sample share makes this clone large (0.1 to 1%). This sample also contains other DNA sequences that code for the same CDR3. The chain uses TRGV4 and TRGJ1 or TRGJ2. TCRdb leaves out the J gene; it was filled in here by matching the DNA to germline. This CDR3 is built from 12 residues. V dropped 1 base and J dropped 3; count of bases not matched to a gene: 0. Germline loops: CDR1 EGSTGY, CDR2 YDSYTSSV. The CDR3 bases are TGTGCCACCTGGGATGGTTATTATAAGAAACTCTTT. Amino acid sequence: CATWDGYYKKLF.

This clone is termed medium-sized (0.01 to 0.1%). V usage is TRGV3 and J usage is TRGJ1 or TRGJ2. Here the J gene came from matching the DNA to germline, since TCRdb omits it. Germline-derived CDR1 and CDR2 are VTNTFY and YDVSTARD (reference sequence). V gave up 0 bases and J gave up 5 bases; unmatched junction bases: 10. This CDR3 contains 15 residues. CDR3 region: CATWDRPHSDYKKLF. CDR3 coding DNA: TGTGCCACCTGGGACAGGCCCCATAGTGATTATAAGAAACTCTTT.

In this sample, this clone is medium-sized. The V gene is TRGV4, the J gene TRGJ1 or TRGJ2. TCRdb supplies no J gene; here it was assigned by aligning the nucleotide sequence to germline. Trimming cost V 0 bases and J 2 bases; bases outside gene matches: 4. Germline V gives CDR1 EGSTGY, CDR2 YDSYTSSV. This CDR3 is built from 14 residues. The CDR3 DNA follows: TGTGCCACCTGGGATGGGCTGTATTATTATAAGAAACTCTTT. Amino acids: CATWDGLYYYKKLF.

Note on this clone: A far larger clone differs by one base, so this is likely a read error. Because the CDR3's place on the DNA is in doubt, the DNA is left out and the CDR3 is given as listed by TCRdb. The V gene is listed as TRGV11; no J gene was called. TRGV11 has ORF status, its function being uncertain. The CDR3 extends over 18 residues, inclusive of both ends. The CDR3 region is CTTVPAGLGVSSDWIKTF.

This clone is classed as large (0.1 to 1%). This chain joins TRGV11 and TRGJ1 or TRGJ2. TCRdb is silent on the J gene; assignment here came from matching the DNA to germline. TRGV11 is given ORF status, its function remaining uncertain. The CDR3 is made up of 15 amino acids. The V segment lost 2 bases and the J segment 0 bases; nucleotides outside the gene matches: 4. The CDR3 loop reads CACWIRPQNYYKKLF. The CDR3 DNA follows: TGTGCCTGCTGGATTAGGCCCCAGAATTATTATAAGAAACTCTTT.

The table lists this clone with a few counts. A single base is all that separates this from a far larger clone, so a read error is likely. At the DNA level, this CDR3 is encoded by other sequences in the same sample as well. The J gene was not called, though the V gene is TRGV4. This CDR3 contains 17 residues. From germline, CDR1 is EGSTGY and CDR2 YDSYTSSV. CDR3 in amino acids: CATWDQTQELGKKIKVF. DNA for the CDR3: TGTGCCACCTGGGACCAAACTCAAGAGTTGGGCAAAAAAATCAAAGTATTT.

By share of the sample, this clone is medium-sized (0.01 to 0.1%). This chain links TRGV10 with TRGJ1 or TRGJ2. As TCRdb names no J gene, one was assigned here on the basis of a DNA match to germline. TRGV10 is treated as an ORF (open reading frame) with a function not yet certain. The CDR3 runs 11 residues. With V trimmed by 8 bases and J by 7 bases, 6 bases remained unmatched. The CDR3 region is CAAWDEYKKLF. The CDR3 bases are TGTGCTGCGTGGGATGAATATAAGAAACTCTTT.

By share, this clone ranks as medium-sized. V and J are TRGV3 and TRGJP. No J segment appears in TCRdb, so it was assigned here by matching the sequence to germline. V lost 0 bases and J lost 6; bases outside the gene matches: 2. Germline loops: CDR1 VTNTFY, CDR2 YDVSTARD (reference sequence). The CDR3 sequence is 16 residues long. The CDR3 bases are TGTGCCACCTGGGACAGGCGAGAGTTGGGCAAAAAAATCAAGGTATTT. Amino acid sequence: CATWDRRELGKKIKVF.

This clone qualifies as medium-sized. The V gene is TRGV4, the J gene TRGJ1 or TRGJ2. TCRdb records no J gene; here it was assigned by comparing the DNA to germline. The CDR3 totals 19 residues. V shed 0 bases and J 0 bases; nucleotides not matched to a gene: 17. CDR1 is EGSTGY, CDR2 YDSYTSSV, per germline. CDR3 nucleotide sequence: TGTGCCACCTGGGATGGGCCGGGTTCCCCTCATTCGAATTATTATAAGAAACTCTTT. Translated: CATWDGPGSPHSNYYKKLF.

This clone is classed as medium-sized. In DNA form, the CDR3 reads TGTGCCACCTGGGACGGTTATTATAAGAAACTCTTT. This codes for CATWDGYYKKLF. The chain recombines TRGV3 with TRGJ1 or TRGJ2. TCRdb leaves out the J gene; it was filled in here by matching the DNA to germline. Germline V CDR1 and CDR2: VTNTFY, YDVSTARD (reference sequence). V was clipped by 3 bases and J by 3 bases; unmatched bases: 2. The CDR3 has 12 residues.

This chain's CDR3 is CAAWDLFPNYYKKLF. Written as DNA, the CDR3 is TGTGCTGCGTGGGATTTATTCCCCAATTATTATAAGAAACTCTTT. This rearrangement joins TRGV10 to TRGJ1 or TRGJ2. The J gene comes from matching the DNA to germline here; TCRdb lacks it. TRGV10 is an ORF for which the function is uncertain. After removal of 8 bases from V and 1 base from J, the junction contained 12 bases not matched to a gene. The CDR3 consists of 15 residues.

This clone is labeled medium-sized. The chain links TRGV4 to TRGJ1 or TRGJ2. TCRdb does not report a J gene; here it was assigned by matching the DNA to germline references. Germline trimming cut 0 bases from V and 6 bases from J; bases unmatched to any gene: 11. The CDR3 spans 15 residues. CDR1 EGSTGY and CDR2 YDSYTSSV come from the germline V gene. The CDR3 loop reads CATWDGGPFRYKKLF. The CDR3 DNA sequence: TGTGCCACCTGGGATGGGGGTCCCTTTCGTTATAAGAAACTCTTT.

This clone is medium-sized in the sample. The limits of the CDR3 on the DNA are not certain, so only TCRdb's listed CDR3 is given. The CDR3 spells CTTVPAGLGTDNTTGWFKIF. The V gene is TRGV11; the J gene was not called. TRGV11 carries the ORF label, with uncertain function. The CDR3 has 20 residues if both end residues are counted.

This clone is termed medium-sized (0.01 to 0.1%). The chain links TRGV9 to TRGJ1 or TRGJ2. Assignment of the J gene here rests on matching the DNA to germline, because TCRdb gives none. This CDR3 is built from 15 residues. V lost 4 bases, J lost 0 bases, and 9 bases stayed unmatched. The V gene's germline CDR1 is GITISATS and CDR2 ISYDGTV (reference sequence). The CDR3 sequence: CALWDKCLNYYKKLF. The CDR3 bases are TGTGCCTTGTGGGATAAATGTTTGAATTATTATAAGAAACTCTTT.

By its share, this clone is medium-sized. The V gene is TRGV8, the J gene TRGJ1 or TRGJ2. Here the J gene was assigned by germline matching of the DNA, as TCRdb has none. Germline V gives CDR1 VENAVY, CDR2 YDSYNSRV. The V segment lost 2 bases and the J segment 6 bases; nucleotides outside the gene matches: 4. This CDR3 region has 12 residues. CDR3 in DNA: TGTGCCACCTGGGATACCGGTTATAAGAAACTCTTT. Translating it yields CATWDTGYKKLF.

Sample share makes this clone medium-sized. CDR3 coding DNA: TGTGCCAGCCTGGGGAAAATTTATTATAAGAAACTCTTT. This sequence encodes CASLGKIYYKKLF. The gene calls are TRGV8 and TRGJ1 or TRGJ2. No J segment appears in TCRdb, so it was assigned here by matching the sequence to germline. The V gene's germline CDR1 is VENAVY and CDR2 YDSYNSRV. J lost 3 bases, V lost 11 bases, and 13 bases had no gene match. The CDR3 runs to 13 residues.

In this sample, this clone is medium-sized (0.01 to 0.1%). This chain uses TRGV5 with TRGJ1 or TRGJ2. TCRdb lists no J gene, so it was determined here by aligning the DNA to germline. The germline V gene has CDR1 VINAFY and CDR2 YDVSNSKD. The V gene end was trimmed by 3 bases and the J gene end by 7 bases; junction bases not matched to a gene: 9. There are 13 residues in the CDR3. The CDR3 DNA sequence: TGTGCCACCTGGGACCGGCGTGGGTATAAGAAACTCTTT. Protein product: CATWDRRGYKKLF.

This clone is labeled medium-sized. The chain has TRGV8 and TRGJ1 or TRGJ2. As TCRdb names no J gene, one was assigned here on the basis of a DNA match to germline. CDR1 is VENAVY and CDR2 is YDSYNSRV in the germline V gene. The junction had 11 bases not matched to a gene; V was cut back by 12 bases and J by 6 bases. This CDR3 spans 11 amino acids. Here the CDR3 reads CAAGGRYKKLF. Here the CDR3 DNA reads TGTGCCGCAGGGGGGCGTTATAAGAAACTCTTT.

This clone is categorized as medium-sized. The chain uses TRGV8 and TRGJ1 or TRGJ2. TCRdb offers no J gene call, so here the DNA was matched to germline to obtain one. This CDR3 has 14 amino acids. Germline V gives CDR1 VENAVY, CDR2 YDSYNSRV. Trimming at V came to 5 bases and at J to 7 bases, leaving 14 bases not matched to a gene. CDR3 residues: CATWVKEVWYKKLF. The CDR3 DNA follows: TGTGCCACCTGGGTCAAGGAAGTATGGTATAAGAAACTCTTT.

Within the sample, this clone is medium-sized. The gene calls are TRGV9 and TRGJ1 or TRGJ2. The J gene, not given by TCRdb, was assigned here from a germline match of the nucleotide sequence. This CDR3 is 14 amino acids long. V was clipped by 3 bases and J by 1 base; unmatched bases: 6. Germline-derived CDR1 and CDR2 are GITISATS and ISYDGTV (reference sequence). In DNA, the CDR3 is TGTGCCTTGTGGGAGCTGCCTAATTATTATAAGAAACTCTTT. It yields the protein CALWELPNYYKKLF.

This sequence joins TRGV2 and TRGJ1 or TRGJ2. TCRdb supplies no J gene; here it was assigned by aligning the nucleotide sequence to germline. The V gene end was trimmed by 6 bases and the J gene end by 6 bases; junction bases not matched to a gene: 8. The CDR3 consists of 12 residues. Germline CDR1 EGSNGY, CDR2 YDSYNSKV. The CDR3: CATWSRSYKKLF. The CDR3 DNA is TGTGCCACCTGGTCACGGAGTTATAAGAAACTCTTT.

For this clone: No DNA is shown, since the ends of the CDR3 on it are uncertain; the CDR3 is the one TCRdb lists. The V gene is listed as TRGV11; no J gene was called. TRGV11 falls under the ORF class, with uncertain function. A total of 16 residues make up the CDR3, ends included. CDR3: CTTVPAGYTTGWFKIF.

This clone was picked up a small number of times. Only one base separates this from a far larger clonotype, so it likely reflects a read error. This specimen includes other DNA sequences encoding the same CDR3. The rearrangement joins TRGV2 to TRGJ1 or TRGJ2. TCRdb lists no J gene, so it was determined here by aligning the DNA to germline. The V segment lost 0 bases and the J segment 6 bases; nucleotides outside the gene matches: 5. Germline CDR1 EGSNGY, CDR2 YDSYNSKV. This CDR3 comprises 13 residues. CDR3: CATWDGRTYKKLF. The CDR3 nucleotides are TGTGCCACCTGGGACGGGCGTACTTATAAGAAACTCTTT.

By sample share, this clone is medium-sized (0.01 to 0.1%). The rearrangement uses TRGV9 and TRGJ1 or TRGJ2. TCRdb lists no J gene, so it was determined here by aligning the DNA to germline. Germline values: CDR1 GITISATS, CDR2 ISYDGTV (reference sequence). There are 14 residues in the CDR3. J lost 1 base, V lost 0 bases, and 3 bases had no gene match. CDR3 DNA: TGTGCCTTGTGGGAGGTGCGAAATTATTATAAGAAACTCTTT. This encodes CALWEVRNYYKKLF.

Sample share makes this clone medium-sized. The chain is built from TRGV9 and TRGJ1 or TRGJ2. TCRdb lists no J gene, so it was determined here by aligning the DNA to germline. In germline, CDR1 is GITISATS, CDR2 ISYDGTV (reference sequence). Losses at the gene ends were 0 bases for V and 3 bases for J; bases not matched to a gene: 5. This CDR3 contains 14 residues. In DNA form, the CDR3 reads TGTGCCTTGTGGGAGGTGCGAGGTTATTATAAGAAACTCTTT. Its protein product is CALWEVRGYYKKLF.

By proportion, this clone is medium-sized. V and J are TRGV10 and TRGJP1. No J segment appears in TCRdb, so it was assigned here by matching the sequence to germline. TRGV10 is identified as an open reading frame with a role that is uncertain. The V segment lost 8 bases and the J segment 0 bases; nucleotides outside the gene matches: 13. The CDR3 is made up of 17 amino acids. CDR3 sequence reads: CAAWDSLPNTTGWFKIF. The CDR3 region has the DNA TGTGCTGCGTGGGATTCCCTCCCTAATACCACTGGTTGGTTCAAGATATTT.